This T cell receptor beta chain was sequenced during a study of blood T cell repertoires in COVID-19. This CDR3 is 13 amino acids long. Looked up from germline, CDR1 is SGHAT and CDR2 is FQNNGV. V gave up 2 bases and J gave up 5 bases, with 9 bases separating them. Produced via immunoSEQ multiplex PCR; TCRdb's table is partial and in-frame only. The sample contains some 290,000 clones, about 90% of which appear only once. The TCR was taken from a woman in her thirties with COVID-19, enrolled during active disease. The sequencing sample was made of peripheral blood. J is TRBJ1-1 and V is TRBV11-2; D uncertain. Written as DNA, the CDR3 is TGTGCCAGCAGCTTAACCAGAGGGACTGAAGCTTTCTTT. Translated, it gives CASSLTRGTEAFF.